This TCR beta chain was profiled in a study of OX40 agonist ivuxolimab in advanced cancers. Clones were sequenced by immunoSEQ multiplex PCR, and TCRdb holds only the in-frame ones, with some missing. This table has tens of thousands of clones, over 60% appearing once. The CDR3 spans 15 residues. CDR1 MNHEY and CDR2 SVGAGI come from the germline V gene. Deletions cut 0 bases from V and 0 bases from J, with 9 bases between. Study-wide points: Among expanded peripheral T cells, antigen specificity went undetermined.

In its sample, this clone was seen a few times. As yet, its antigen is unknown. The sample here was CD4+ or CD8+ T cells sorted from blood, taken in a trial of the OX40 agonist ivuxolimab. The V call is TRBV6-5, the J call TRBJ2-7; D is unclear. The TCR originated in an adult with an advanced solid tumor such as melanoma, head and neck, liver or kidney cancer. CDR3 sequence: CASSYSVFYSYEQYF. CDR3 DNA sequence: TGTGCCAGCAGTTACTCGGTCTTCTACTCCTACGAGCAGTACTTC.